A selection of T cell receptor beta chains follows, all from one sample in a study of cytomegalovirus exposure and HLA in healthy donors. Sequencing used immunoSEQ multiplex PCR; TCRdb keeps in-frame clones, though not all of them. The sample yields about 150,000 clones, 79% seen once. Source material: PBMCs. The receptors originated from a human donor in good health. Each CDR3 is given with its conserved first and last residue. Each record gives: J gene, V gene, clone size, D gene, CDR3 protein, CDR3 DNA. D genes are given only for firm matches. Where a row states a size, it is once, few, many or the class of an expanded clone; other rows omit it.

TRBJ1-5,TRBV6-1,-,-,CASSEQVWRNQPQHF,TGTGCCAGCAGTGAACAGGTATGGCGCAATCAGCCCCAGCATTTT
TRBJ2-2,TRBV7-8,-,-,CASSSLPSWGHTGELFF,TGTGCCAGCAGCTCGCTCCCCTCGTGGGGCCACACCGGGGAGCTGTTTTTT
TRBJ2-1,TRBV19,-,-,CASGDPKGLYNEQFF,TGTGCCAGTGGGGATCCCAAGGGGCTTTACAATGAGCAGTTCTTC
TRBJ2-5,TRBV5-8,-,TRBD2,CASSALRSGAETQYF,TGTGCCAGCAGCGCCCTGAGAAGCGGGGCAGAGACCCAGTACTTC
TRBJ2-6,TRBV4-2,-,-,CASSQDIASGANVLTF,TGTGCCAGCAGCCAAGATATTGCGTCTGGGGCCAACGTCCTGACTTTC
TRBJ2-5,TRBV19,-,TRBD1,CASSMAEGAGETQYF,TGTGCCAGTAGTATGGCTGAGGGGGCCGGTGAGACCCAGTACTTC
TRBJ2-1,TRBV5-4,-,TRBD2,CASNAGTSTNEQFF,TGTGCCAGCAATGCCGGGACTAGCACCAATGAGCAGTTCTTC
TRBJ2-7,TRBV19,-,TRBD2,CASSILAGALYEQYF,TGTGCCAGTAGTATTTTAGCGGGTGCCCTCTACGAGCAGTACTTC
TRBJ1-2,TRBV5-6,-,-,CASSLDRAIYGYPF,TGTGCCAGCAGCTTGGACAGGGCTATCTATGGCTACCCCTTC
TRBJ2-3,TRBV28,-,TRBD2,CASSLSGLAGDTQYF,TGTGCCAGCAGTCTCTCCGGACTAGCGGGAGATACGCAGTATTTT
TRBJ1-1,TRBV5-1,-,TRBD1,CASSRPTGTGSEAFF,TGCGCCAGCAGCCGACCCACCGGGACAGGATCTGAAGCTTTCTTT
TRBJ1-3,TRBV7-8,-,-,CASSAQLGNTIYF,TGTGCCAGCAGCGCTCAACTTGGAAACACCATATATTTT
TRBJ2-5,TRBV30,-,-,CAWGTGETQYF,TGTGCCTGGGGTACCGGAGAGACCCAGTACTTC
TRBJ1-4,TRBV6-6,-,-,CASSLGQLKFF,TGTGCCAGCAGCCTCGGACAGCTGAAGTTTTTT
TRBJ2-7,TRBV7-9,once,-,CASSSTGLPSDEQYF,TGTGCCAGCAGCTCAACCGGACTTCCCTCCGACGAGCAGTACTTC
TRBJ2-3,TRBV30,-,-,CAWSSQGTDTQYF,TGTGCCTGGAGTAGCCAGGGCACAGATACGCAGTATTTT
TRBJ2-1,TRBV4-3,-,TRBD1,CASSQSRGQGRSYNEQFF,TGCGCCAGCAGCCAATCACGGGGACAGGGGAGGTCCTACAATGAGCAGTTCTTC
TRBJ2-1,TRBV15,-,TRBD1,CATSSKGRGTVNNEQFF,TGTGCCACCAGCAGCAAGGGTAGGGGGACAGTTAACAATGAGCAGTTCTTC
TRBJ2-1,TRBV2,-,TRBD1,CASRGWDRDLVNEQFF,TGTGCCAGCAGGGGGTGGGACAGGGATCTGGTCAATGAGCAGTTCTTC
TRBJ2-3,TRBV19,-,-,CASSIGRDTQYF,TGTGCCAGTAGTATAGGCCGGGATACGCAGTATTTT
TRBJ1-2,TRBV30,-,TRBD1,CAWSVRGTDYGYTF,TGTGCCTGGAGTGTACGGGGGACAGACTATGGCTACACCTTC
TRBJ1-1,TRBV7-9,-,-,CASSLARNIEAFF,TGTGCCAGCAGCTTAGCCAGGAACATTGAAGCTTTCTTT
TRBJ2-2,TRBV13,few,-,CASSRPQGNTGELFF,TGTGCCAGCAGCCGTCCCCAGGGTAACACCGGGGAGCTGTTTTTT
TRBJ2-6,TRBV19,-,TRBD1,CASSRQGTFSGANVLTF,TGTGCCAGTTCCCGACAGGGGACTTTCTCTGGGGCCAACGTCCTGACTTTC
TRBJ2-2,TRBV13,-,-,CASSLGLGELFF,TGTGCCAGCAGCTTAGGCCTCGGGGAGCTGTTTTTT
TRBJ2-7,TRBV6-5,-,-,CASSYFQGPVYEQYF,TGTGCCAGCAGTTACTTTCAGGGCCCAGTCTACGAGCAGTACTTC
TRBJ2-3,TRBV15,-,-,CATSRGQITPDTQYF,TGTGCCACCAGCAGAGGTCAGATAACCCCAGATACGCAGTATTTT
TRBJ2-1,TRBV28,-,TRBD2,CASSLFSGGSYNEQFF,TGTGCCAGCAGTTTATTTTCGGGGGGCTCCTACAATGAGCAGTTCTTC
TRBJ1-5,TRBV30,-,-,CAWSPDSRGNQPQHF,TGTGCCTGGAGTCCGGACAGTCGGGGCAATCAGCCCCAGCATTTT
TRBJ2-3,TRBV6-1,once,TRBD2,CASSEMGTSGGPDTQYF,TGTGCCAGCAGTGAAATGGGGACTAGCGGGGGTCCAGATACGCAGTATTTT
TRBJ2-3,TRBV5-6,-,TRBD2,CASSLERGGYSTDTQYF,TGTGCCAGCAGCTTGGAGCGGGGGGGCTACAGCACAGATACGCAGTATTTT
TRBJ2-7,TRBV27,-,TRBD1,CASSEGTDYEQYF,TGTGCCAGCAGTGAAGGGACAGACTACGAGCAGTACTTC